Below are 7 T cell receptor beta chains sequenced from a single sample in a study of response to subunit inactivated influenza vaccine. One entry per CDR3 protein results from TCRdb running MiXCR on the RT-PCR reads. The sample records about 500,000 distinct CDR3 sequences, 15% to 20% being singletons. This material consisted of CD4+ T cells sorted from PBMCs, taken less than 25 months after vaccination. Every receptor here comes from a man aged 50-75 years who received an inactivated influenza vaccine.

Points on this clonotype: Relative to the germline gene, one junction end is altered; a read error may explain this. The chain combines TRBV5-5 with TRBJ1-1; D perhaps matches TRBD1 (5 bases). The CDR3 is made up of 15 amino acids. Germline lookup yields CDR1 SGHKS and CDR2 YYEKEE (reference sequence). The CDR3 here is CASSLELGPNTETFF. CDR3 DNA sequence: TGTGCCAGCAGCTTGGAACTGGGGCCGAACACTGAAACTTTCTTT. Using reference TRBV5-5 and TRBJ1-1 for the parts outside the CDR3, the full variable domain is DAGVTQSPTHLIKTRGQQVTLRCSPISGHKSVSWYQQVLGQGPQFIFQYYEKEERGRGNFPDRFSARQFPNYSSELNVNALLLGDSALYLCASSLELGPNTETFFGQGTRLTVV.

This sequence joins TRBV20-1 and TRBJ2-1; TRBD2 agrees at 7 bases. The germline gives CDR1 DFQATT, CDR2 SNEGSKA (reference sequence). V lost 5 bases and J lost 2; bases outside the gene matches: 3. This CDR3 spans 13 amino acids. CDR3 coding DNA: TGCAGTGCTGGGGAGGGAACCTACAATGAGCAGTTCTTC. Amino acids: CSAGEGTYNEQFF.

The chain carries TRBV28 and TRBJ1-1, with D unclear. V lost 3 bases, J lost 1 base, and 9 bases lay in between. CDR3 size: 14 residues. In germline, CDR1 is MDHEN, CDR2 SYDVKM. This CDR3 reads CASSLQAKNTEAFF. The CDR3 DNA follows: TGTGCCAGCAGTTTGCAGGCTAAGAACACTGAAGCTTTCTTT.

This clonotype came up a few times. The chain links TRBV2 to TRBJ2-5; TRBD1 might be the D (5 bases). Germline assignment: CDR1 SNHLY and CDR2 FYNNEI. The CDR3 consists of 13 residues. V dropped 3 bases and J dropped 4 bases, with 9 bases sitting between them. In nucleotides, the CDR3 is TGTGCCAGCAGTGAGAGAAGGGGAGAGACCCAGTACTTC. Translation: CASSERRGETQYF.

The gene calls are TRBV9 and TRBJ2-7; D possibly matches TRBD1 or TRBD2 (6 bases each). The CDR3 consists of 15 residues. V lost 4 bases and J lost 3, with 17 bases in between. CDR1 and CDR2 from the germline V gene are SGDLS and YYNGEE. CDR3 nucleotide sequence: TGTGCCAGCAGCCCAGGAGGGGGATCTAACTACGAGCAGTACTTC. The encoded protein is CASSPGGGSNYEQYF.

As concerns this clonotype: The CDR3 does not close with the conserved phenylalanine or tryptophan, likely indicating a read error. The chain couples TRBV4-1 to TRBJ2-3; the D gene is possibly TRBD2 (6 bases). The germline V and J ends were trimmed by 4 bases and 1 base, with 15 bases remaining between them. The CDR3 totals 16 residues. Germline V gene lookup returns CDR1 MGHRA and CDR2 YSYEKL. CDR3 residues: CASSPVLGGGTDTQYL. The CDR3 coding sequence is TGCGCCAGCAGCCCGGTTCTGGGAGGAGGCACAGATACGCAGTATTTA.

The CDR3 is CASSARQGLHQPQHF. The CDR3 DNA follows: TGTGCCAGCAGTGCTCGACAGGGCCTACATCAGCCCCAGCATTTT. V is TRBV12-3 or TRBV12-4 and J is TRBJ1-5; 7 nucleotides agree with TRBD1. The V and J ends lost 5 bases and 5 bases, in that order; junction bases with no gene match: 9. The CDR3 has 15 amino acids.